The 28 T cell receptor beta chains given below trace back to one sample, sequenced in a study of post-analysis software for immune sequencing data. The antigens for these receptors are not known. Tagging with unique molecular identifiers was a feature of the TCR beta cDNA libraries. TCRdb itself ran the PCR reads through MiXCR, one entry per CDR3 protein. This table holds 380,000 or so distinct CDR3 sequences, about a third found once. Findings and caveats of the study: There were several TRBV segments more frequent in patients than controls, and TRBV5-6, TRBV5-1 and TRBV20-1 were among them.

The specimen was blood. These receptors all come from a girl under 18 with multiple sclerosis.

This chain connects TRBV4-1 to TRBJ2-1; the D gene is possibly TRBD1 (6 bases). There are 15 residues in the CDR3. With 2 bases removed from V and 9 bases from J, the gap between germline ends came to 17 bases. Germline V lookup: CDR1 MGHRA, CDR2 YSYEKL. CDR3 DNA sequence: TGCGCCAGCAGCCAACACGGACTCAGGGGTATTGAGCAGTTCTTC. Its translation is CASSQHGLRGIEQFF.

The rearrangement links TRBV7-2 to TRBJ1-2, with D perhaps matching TRBD1 (5 bases). This CDR3 is 15 amino acids long. Trimming cost V 5 bases and J 4 bases, with 17 bases left between them. Germline CDR1 reads SGHTA; CDR2 reads FQGNSA. The CDR3 DNA sequence: TGTGCCAGCAGCACACGACGGGGGAACATCTATGGCTACACCTTC. This sequence encodes CASSTRRGNIYGYTF.

The sample holds a few counts of this clonotype. The rearrangement joins TRBV7-8 to TRBJ2-1; TRBD2 agrees at 8 bases. Per germline, CDR1 SGHVS and CDR2 FQNEAQ. CDR3 size: 13 residues. Unmatched junction bases numbered 4, after V lost 3 bases and J lost 9 bases. CDR3 residues: CASSLGLVLEQFF. For the CDR3, the DNA is TGTGCCAGCAGCTTGGGACTAGTGCTTGAGCAGTTCTTC.

The rearrangement uses TRBV5-1 and TRBJ1-1, with 7 positions matching TRBD1. Trimming removed 0 bases from V and 5 bases from J; junction bases left unmatched: 7. The CDR3 consists of 15 residues. The germline V gene has CDR1 SGHRS and CDR2 YFSETQ. The CDR3 DNA reads as TGCGCCAGCAGCTTGGCCTCGACAGGGCTTACTGAAGCTTTCTTT. Translating gives CASSLASTGLTEAFF.

The gene calls are TRBV6-6 and TRBJ2-3, with unresolved D. This CDR3 is built from 16 residues. Germline V gives CDR1 MNHNY, CDR2 SVGAGI (reference sequence). Trimming took off 6 bases at V and 1 base at J, with 17 bases between the two ends. The CDR3 is CASSPPAGVGTDTQYF. The CDR3 coding sequence is TGTGCCAGCAGCCCCCCGGCAGGAGTCGGCACAGATACGCAGTATTTT.

The J gene is TRBJ2-7, the V gene TRBV7-2; TRBD1 aligns across 8 bases. Per the germline V gene, CDR1 is SGHTA and CDR2 is FQGNSA. CDR3 length: 15 residues. V dropped 3 bases and J dropped 0; count of bases not matched to a gene: 4. The CDR3 nucleotides are TGTGCCAGCAGCTTCCCAGGGGGCGCCTCCTACGAGCAGTACTTC. This encodes CASSFPGGASYEQYF. Combining the CDR3 with reference TRBV7-2 and TRBJ2-7 gives the whole variable domain GAGVSQSPSNKVTEKGKDVELRCDPISGHTALYWYRQSLGQGLEFLIYFQGNSAPDKSGLPSDRFSAERTGGSVSTLTIQRTQQEDSAVYLCASSFPGGASYEQYFGPGTRLTVT.

This clonotype was counted only a few times. This sequence joins TRBV12-3 or TRBV12-4 and TRBJ2-7; D is tentatively TRBD1 or TRBD2 (6 bases each). This CDR3 has 15 residues. V dropped 6 bases and J dropped 5 bases, with 20 bases sitting between them. CDR3 DNA: TGTGCCAGCAGAACCACATTGGGGGGCGAGGACGAGCAGTACTTC. As protein: CASRTTLGGEDEQYF.

This chain links TRBV4-3 with TRBJ2-4; no reliable D call. The length of the CDR3 is 13 residues. Germline CDR1 LGHNA, CDR2 YSLEER. The V and J ends lost 1 base and 8 bases respectively, with 9 bases between them. The CDR3 here is CASSQGSMDIQYF. In nucleotides, the CDR3 is TGCGCCAGCAGCCAAGGGTCCATGGACATTCAGTACTTC.

V gene TRBV7-8 combines with J gene TRBJ2-7; 7 bases map to TRBD2. There are 15 residues in the CDR3. Germline CDR1 and CDR2: SGHVS and FQNEAQ. J gave up 3 bases and V 5 bases, and 10 bases lay outside the gene matches. The CDR3 region has the DNA TGTGCCAGCAGCACTCTAAGCGGGGTCGGCTACGAGCAGTACTTC. Its protein product is CASSTLSGVGYEQYF. Using reference TRBV7-8 and TRBJ2-7 for the parts outside the CDR3, the full variable domain is GAGVSQSPRYKVAKRGQDVALRCDPISGHVSLFWYQQALGQGPEFLTYFQNEAQLDKSGLPSDRFFAERPEGSVSTLKIQRTQQEDSAVYLCASSTLSGVGYEQYFGPGTRLTVT.

There are a few counts of this clonotype. This chain connects TRBV18 to TRBJ2-7; D is undetermined. V was pared by 0 bases and J by 10 bases, with 22 bases between. The CDR3 runs to 16 residues. Germline V gene sequence: CDR1 KGHSH, CDR2 LQKENI. Written as DNA, the CDR3 is TGTGCCAGCTCACCACCGGTCGACAAGATTCAAGAGTCCCAGTACTTC. This translates into CASSPPVDKIQESQYF. The full variable domain, its missing parts supplied by reference TRBV18 and TRBJ2-7, is NAGVMQNPRHLVRRRGQEARLRCSPMKGHSHVYWYRQLPEEGLKFMVYLQKENIIDESGMPKERFSAEFPKEGPSILRIQQVVRGDSAAYFCASSPPVDKIQESQYFGPGTRLTVT.

The chain is built from TRBV5-1 and TRBJ2-5; D is undetermined. Trimming removed 1 base from V and 5 bases from J, with 12 bases in between. There are 14 residues in the CDR3. Germline values: CDR1 SGHRS, CDR2 YFSETQ. The CDR3 here is CASSLSSVLETQYF. The CDR3 bases are TGCGCCAGCAGCTTGTCTTCAGTTCTGGAGACCCAGTACTTC.

This clonotype was detected only once. The chain employs TRBV7-3 and TRBJ1-1; no firm D call. Germline loops: CDR1 SGHTA, CDR2 FQGTGA. V shed 0 bases and J shed 5 bases, with 13 bases lying between them. This CDR3 has 15 residues. This chain's CDR3 is CASSLTLGEETEAFF. CDR3 nucleotides: TGTGCCAGCAGCTTAACTCTTGGGGAAGAGACTGAAGCTTTCTTT.

The chain recombines TRBV6-6 with TRBJ2-5, with a tentative D call TRBD2 (5 bases). The CDR3 loop spans 15 amino acids. V shed 1 base and J shed 5 bases, with 14 bases lying between them. Germline lookup yields CDR1 MNHNY and CDR2 SVGAGI (reference sequence). The CDR3 DNA sequence: TGTGCCAGCAGTTACTTCGCCCCCGGCGGGGAGACCCAGTACTTC. This codes for CASSYFAPGGETQYF.

This sequence joins TRBV7-2 and TRBJ1-1; TRBD1 matches at 8 bases. This CDR3 region has 15 residues. The V segment lost 4 bases and the J segment 4 bases; nucleotides outside the gene matches: 8. Germline assignment: CDR1 SGHTA and CDR2 FQGNSA. The CDR3 coding sequence is TGTGCCAGCAGCTCCCCTCAGGGGGCAGGCACTGAAGCTTTCTTT. The encoded protein is CASSSPQGAGTEAFF. The full variable domain, with the rest looked up from reference TRBV7-2 and TRBJ1-1, is GAGVSQSPSNKVTEKGKDVELRCDPISGHTALYWYRQSLGQGLEFLIYFQGNSAPDKSGLPSDRFSAERTGGSVSTLTIQRTQQEDSAVYLCASSSPQGAGTEAFFGQGTRLTVV.

This clonotype has just a few counts. The chain joins TRBV10-2 to TRBJ2-3; 9 nucleotides line up with TRBD2. Germline loops: CDR1 WSHSY, CDR2 SAAADI. V lost 6 bases, J lost 3 bases, and 4 bases stayed unmatched. This CDR3 comprises 14 residues. The CDR3 bases are TGCGCCAGCAGACAGGGACTAGCTACAGATACGCAGTATTTT. Encoded protein: CASRQGLATDTQYF.

Of note for this clonotype: The junction departs from the called germline gene at one end, perhaps through a read error. The chain joins TRBV5-1 to TRBJ2-1, with TRBD2 matching 12 bases. CDR1 and CDR2 (germline): SGHRS, YFSETQ. This CDR3 has 16 residues. Written as DNA, the CDR3 is TGCGCCAGTAGCGCAACTGGACTAGCGGGGACCAATGAGCAGTTCTTT. It is translated as CASSATGLAGTNEQFF. Looking up the rest from reference TRBV5-1 and TRBJ2-1 gives the full variable domain: KAGVTQTPRYLIKTRGQQVTLSCSPISGHRSVSWYQQTPGQGLQFLFEYFSETQRNKGNFPGRFSGRQFSNSRSEMNVSTLELGDSALYLCASSATGLAGTNEQFFGPGTRLTVL.

This sequence joins TRBV3-1 and TRBJ2-1; maybe TRBD2 (6 bases). The CDR3 is 15 residues long. The V end lost 4 bases, the J end lost 5 bases, and 15 bases lay between the germline ends. Germline values: CDR1 LGHDT, CDR2 YNNKEL (reference sequence). The CDR3 here is CASSPPPGVHNEQFF. The DNA of the CDR3 is TGTGCCAGCAGCCCTCCTCCGGGGGTGCACAATGAGCAGTTCTTC.

The gene calls are TRBV12-3 or TRBV12-4 and TRBJ2-1; 9 nucleotides line up with TRBD2. V was pared by 2 bases and J by 3 bases, with 11 bases of the junction left unmatched. This CDR3 has 18 residues. The CDR3 region has the DNA TGTGCCAGCAGTTTATTCGGCGGGGGGGCCGAATTCTACAATGAGCAGTTCTTC. Translating it yields CASSLFGGGAEFYNEQFF.

This clonotype was picked up a small number of times. The chain links TRBV10-3 to TRBJ2-3; 9 bases align to TRBD2. This CDR3 comprises 15 residues. The trim removed 11 bases at V and 3 bases at J, leaving 12 bases unmatched. Germline V gene sequence: CDR1 ENHRY, CDR2 SYGVKD. The CDR3 sequence is CAVRGLAGLTDTQYF. The CDR3 nucleotides read TGTGCCGTTAGAGGTCTAGCGGGGCTGACAGATACGCAGTATTTT.

This clonotype occurred a few times. CDR3: CSASSGGAAYNEQFF. The CDR3 DNA sequence: TGCAGTGCTAGTTCCGGCGGAGCCGCCTACAATGAGCAGTTCTTC. V gene TRBV20-1 combines with J gene TRBJ2-1, with D unresolved. Looked up from germline, CDR1 is DFQATT and CDR2 is SNEGSKA (reference sequence). This CDR3 spans 15 amino acids. V gave up 3 bases and J gave up 2 bases, with 14 bases separating them.

This clonotype occurred a few times. The chain carries TRBV5-1 and TRBJ2-2; D is uncertain. Germline V gene data show CDR1 as SGHRS and CDR2 as YFSETQ. V shed 0 bases and J shed 3 bases, with 12 bases lying between them. This CDR3 is built from 16 residues. The CDR3 sequence: CASSLELNKYTGELFF. DNA of the CDR3: TGCGCCAGCAGCTTGGAGTTAAACAAGTACACCGGGGAGCTGTTTTTT.

This clonotype was observed a handful of times. V and J are TRBV29-1 and TRBJ1-2, with TRBD1 identical over 7 bases. Germline CDR1 reads SQVTM; CDR2 reads ANQGSEA. The CDR3 extends over 16 amino acids. After removal of 7 bases from V and 6 bases from J, the junction contained 20 bases not matched to a gene. DNA of the CDR3: TGCAGCGGAGTGGAAGGAGGGGGCTTGAATCCCGATGGCTACACCTTC. Residues: CSGVEGGGLNPDGYTF.

J is TRBJ2-5 and V is TRBV9, with TRBD1 matching over 7 bases. The germline V gene encodes CDR1 SGDLS and CDR2 YYNGEE. The J segment lost 2 bases and the V segment lost 2 bases, leaving 6 bases of the junction unmatched. The length of the CDR3 is 15 residues. The CDR3 nucleotides are TGTGCCAGCAGCGTTGGGACAGCTGATCAAGAGACCCAGTACTTC. Translation gives CASSVGTADQETQYF.

This rearrangement joins TRBV11-2 to TRBJ2-5, with 8 bases matching TRBD1. Trimming at V came to 5 bases and at J to 12 bases, leaving 17 bases not matched to a gene. Germline values: CDR1 SGHAT, CDR2 FQNNGV. There are 15 residues in the CDR3. CDR3 coding DNA: TGTGCCAGCAGCGCACGGACAGGGCGATCCGAGTACAAGTACTTC. Residues: CASSARTGRSEYKYF.

This rearrangement joins TRBV4-3 to TRBJ1-5, with D unresolved. The CDR3 totals 15 residues. Germline-derived CDR1 and CDR2 are LGHNA and YSLEER. V was cut by 0 bases and J by 2 bases, with 8 bases left in between. The CDR3 coding sequence is TGCGCCAGCAGCCAAGATCGCCACGGCAATCAGCCCCAGCATTTT. It is translated as CASSQDRHGNQPQHF.

The chain has TRBV5-1 and TRBJ2-1; D is ambiguous. This CDR3 has 14 amino acids. Germline CDR1 SGHRS, CDR2 YFSETQ. With 4 bases removed from V and 9 bases from J, the gap between germline ends came to 17 bases. The CDR3 DNA reads TGCGCCAGCAGCGGCAGAGTCTCCGATGGTGAGCAGTTCTTC. This codes for CASSGRVSDGEQFF.

V gene TRBV28 combines with J gene TRBJ2-3; D remains ambiguous. The germline V gene has CDR1 MDHEN and CDR2 SYDVKM. CDR3 length: 12 residues. V was shortened by 4 bases and J by 14 bases, with 16 bases between the two germline ends. The CDR3 region has the DNA TGTGCCAGCAGTTCCTATCGCTTTACCGGGTATTTT. Protein sequence: CASSSYRFTGYF.

This clonotype was picked up a small number of times. The V gene is TRBV20-1, the J gene TRBJ2-3; D not resolved. Germline V lookup: CDR1 DFQATT, CDR2 SNEGSKA (reference sequence). Trimming removed 3 bases at V and 4 bases at J, with 14 bases between. The CDR3 covers 14 residues. This chain's CDR3 is CSASRPGSSDTQYF. CDR3 nucleotide sequence: TGCAGTGCTAGTCGCCCCGGGTCCTCAGATACGCAGTATTTT.